Below, 7 T cell receptor beta chains from the same sample are listed, as sequenced in a study of metastatic and nonmetastatic thyroid tumors. With MiXCR, TCRdb reprocessed the PCR reads. The sample has just under 20,000 clones; more than 30% are singletons. Each patient went into thyroid surgery without having received any treatment. The specimen was tumor tissue. The receptors originated from a female donor with papillary thyroid cancer or a benign thyroid nodule (not recorded which). Some clones in this sample may be carry-over from other donors' samples.

The sample holds a few counts of this clone. The J gene is TRBJ2-2, the V gene TRBV9; D remains unclear. CDR1 SGDLS and CDR2 YYNGEE come from the germline V gene. V lost 3 bases to trimming and J lost 2 bases, with 2 bases between them. The length of the CDR3 is 12 residues. CDR3: CASSGNTGELFF. DNA of the CDR3: TGTGCCAGCAGCGGTAACACCGGGGAGCTGTTTTTT. Full variable domain (outside the CDR3, taken from reference TRBV9 and TRBJ2-2): DSGVTQTPKHLITATGQRVTLRCSPRSGDLSVYWYQQSLDQGLQFLIQYYNGEERAKGNILERFSAQQFPDLHSELNLSSLELGDSALYFCASSGNTGELFFGEGSRLTVL.

This chain joins TRBV6-2 or TRBV6-3 and TRBJ2-3, with D perhaps TRBD2 (6 bases). The CDR3 runs to 15 residues. V was clipped by 2 bases and J by 4 bases, with 13 bases between them. Germline-derived CDR1 and CDR2 are MNHEY and SVGEGT. The CDR3 here is CASSYKAEGSDTQYF. DNA of the CDR3: TGTGCCAGCAGTTACAAAGCGGAGGGGTCAGATACGCAGTATTTT.

This clone has more than one count but fewer than ten. V usage is TRBV27 and J usage is TRBJ2-2; no definite D call. CDR3 length equals 13 residues. Germline CDR1 is MNHEY and CDR2 is SMNVEV (reference sequence). V lost 3 bases, J lost 6 bases, and 8 bases lay in between. The CDR3 sequence: CASSFISAGELFF. For the CDR3, the DNA is TGTGCCAGCAGTTTCATATCAGCCGGGGAGCTGTTTTTT.

The V and J genes are TRBV12-3 or TRBV12-4 and TRBJ2-2; 9 bases map to TRBD2. Unmatched junction bases numbered 11, after V lost 6 bases and J lost 0 bases. The CDR3 totals 18 residues. The CDR3 loop is CASSFSGGLLANTGELFF. DNA of the CDR3: TGTGCCAGCAGCTTTAGCGGGGGCCTACTCGCGAACACCGGGGAGCTGTTTTTT.

This sequence joins TRBV20-1 and TRBJ2-7; D possibly corresponds to TRBD2 (6 bases). The V gene lost 2 bases and the J gene lost 3 bases, with 11 bases spanning the gap. The germline V gene encodes CDR1 DFQATT and CDR2 SNEGSKA (reference sequence). The CDR3 spans 13 residues. The CDR3 spells CSARREAGYEQYF. The DNA for the CDR3 is TGCAGTGCTAGAAGGGAGGCCGGCTACGAGCAGTACTTC.

This chain joins TRBV6-1 and TRBJ2-1; D not resolved. V lost 2 bases and J lost 8, with 10 bases in between. Germline lookup yields CDR1 MNHNS and CDR2 SASEGT. The CDR3 length is 13 residues. The CDR3 protein is CASSEIGRDEQFF. The CDR3 region has the DNA TGTGCCAGCAGTGAAATAGGAAGGGATGAGCAGTTCTTC.

The chain couples TRBV19 to TRBJ2-1, with 13 bases aligning to TRBD2. The V gene end was trimmed by 6 bases and the J gene end by 7 bases; junction bases not matched to a gene: 0. The CDR3 runs to 13 residues. CDR1 LNHDA and CDR2 SQIVND come from the germline V gene (reference sequence). CDR3 DNA: TGTGCCAGTAGGACTAGCGGGAGGAATGAGCAGTTCTTC. Its translation: CASRTSGRNEQFF.